Below, 24 T cell receptor beta chains from the same sample are listed, as sequenced in a study of early T cells in non-severe SARS-CoV-2 infection. TCRdb redid the calling of the 5' RACE reads with MiXCR, one entry per CDR3 protein. The data contain fewer than 65,000 distinct CDR3 sequences, around 9.3% of them singletons. Sequences were obtained from whole blood. These receptors originate from an adult who was a healthcare worker with PCR-confirmed SARS-CoV-2 infection or an uninfected control (not recorded which).

The rearrangement joins TRBV7-2 to TRBJ1-3, with D hard to call. Between the trimmed V and J ends, which lost 1 base and 0 bases, there was a span of 4 bases. The CDR3 contains 14 residues. Germline V gene sequence: CDR1 SGHTA, CDR2 FQGNSA. The CDR3 DNA reads as TGTGCCAGCAGCTTAGAAGCCTCTGGAAACACCATATATTTT. Translating it yields CASSLEASGNTIYF.

The chain has TRBV10-2 and TRBJ2-2; D gene unclear. Per the germline V gene, CDR1 is WSHSY and CDR2 is SAAADI. The CDR3 totals 13 residues. V lost 6 bases and J lost 4, with 9 bases in between. CDR3 nucleotide sequence: TGCGCCAGCAGCATTGACTTCACCGGGGAGCTGTTTTTT. Protein product: CASSIDFTGELFF.

This clonotype occurred a few times. The chain combines TRBV7-2 with TRBJ1-3, with D unresolved. Germline V gene data show CDR1 as SGHTA and CDR2 as FQGNSA. The CDR3 has 14 amino acids. V gave up 4 bases and J gave up 4 bases, with 11 bases separating them. This CDR3 reads CASSSGLSGNTIYF. The CDR3 DNA reads TGTGCCAGCAGCTCAGGTTTATCCGGAAACACCATATATTTT.

This clonotype has only a few counts. J is TRBJ1-2 and V is TRBV3-1; D unclear. V was clipped by 0 bases and J by 5 bases, with 7 bases between them. Germline V gives CDR1 LGHDT, CDR2 YNNKEL (reference sequence). CDR3 size: 13 residues. CDR3 in amino acids: CASSQDRRYGYTF. CDR3 DNA: TGTGCCAGCAGCCAAGATCGGAGGTATGGCTACACCTTC.

The V gene is TRBV7-7, the J gene TRBJ2-1; D tentatively reads TRBD1 or TRBD2 (6 bases each). CDR1 and CDR2 from the germline V gene are SSHAT and FNYEAQ (reference sequence). The V end was cut by 5 bases, the J end by 0 bases, with 11 bases between. This CDR3 is built from 15 residues. The CDR3: CASSKGGGSYNEQFF. The CDR3 DNA is TGTGCCAGCAGCAAAGGAGGGGGCTCCTACAATGAGCAGTTCTTC.

This clonotype was counted between two and nine times. The chain employs TRBV27 and TRBJ2-7; D is undetermined. Germline V CDR1 and CDR2: MNHEY, SMNVEV (reference sequence). This CDR3 has 14 amino acids. V was pared by 4 bases and J by 5 bases, with 15 bases between. The CDR3 here is CASSWTLTLDEQYF. The DNA of the CDR3 is TGTGCCAGCAGTTGGACGTTGACCCTTGACGAGCAGTACTTC.

The genes are TRBV12-3 or TRBV12-4 and TRBJ1-5; D may be TRBD1 (5 bases). The CDR3 contains 11 residues. Trimming shortened V by 5 bases and J by 8 bases, and 7 bases separated the two germline ends. CDR3 amino acids: CASSGGEPQHF. The CDR3 DNA follows: TGTGCCAGCAGTGGGGGTGAGCCCCAGCATTTT.

This clonotype showed up just a few times. The chain employs TRBV11-2 and TRBJ2-2; the D gene is possibly TRBD2 (6 bases). V shed 2 bases and J shed 6 bases, with 10 bases lying between them. This CDR3 has 14 residues. Germline CDR1 is SGHAT and CDR2 is FQNNGV. Here the CDR3 reads CASSLIGGPGELFF. The CDR3 region has the DNA TGTGCCAGCAGCTTAATCGGGGGACCCGGGGAGCTGTTTTTT. The full variable domain, with the rest looked up from reference TRBV11-2 and TRBJ2-2, is EAGVAQSPRYKIIEKRQSVAFWCNPISGHATLYWYQQILGQGPKLLIQFQNNGVVDDSQLPKDRFSAERLKGVDSTLKIQPAKLEDSAVYLCASSLIGGPGELFFGEGSRLTVL.

This clonotype was recorded many times. The gene calls are TRBV20-1 and TRBJ1-4; no clear D. This CDR3 spans 13 amino acids. V lost 3 bases and J 8 bases, leaving 13 bases between the germline ends. The germline CDR1 and CDR2 sequences are DFQATT and SNEGSKA (reference sequence). This chain's CDR3 is CSASRTAEEKLFF. The DNA for the CDR3 is TGCAGTGCTAGTCGGACGGCTGAGGAAAAACTGTTTTTT.

This clonotype was counted a few times. This chain joins TRBV6-1 and TRBJ1-1; unclear D gene. V lost 1 base to trimming and J lost 5 bases, with 11 bases between them. This CDR3 spans 14 amino acids. The germline V gene encodes CDR1 MNHNS and CDR2 SASEGT. CDR3 DNA: TGTGCCAGCAGTGAAGGAACAGTCAGGACTGAAGCTTTCTTT. Protein sequence: CASSEGTVRTEAFF.

The V call is TRBV9, the J call TRBJ1-1; D gene unclear. Germline assignment: CDR1 SGDLS and CDR2 YYNGEE. Trimming removed 4 bases from V and 4 bases from J, with 5 bases in between. CDR3 length: 11 residues. The CDR3 spells CASSPLTEAFF. CDR3 nucleotide sequence: TGTGCCAGCAGCCCCCTCACTGAAGCTTTCTTT.

The chain couples TRBV20-1 to TRBJ2-5; D unclear. In germline, CDR1 is DFQATT, CDR2 SNEGSKA (reference sequence). V dropped 0 bases and J dropped 4 bases, with 9 bases sitting between them. The CDR3 has 13 amino acids. CDR3 sequence (DNA): TGCAGTGCTAGAGATCAATGGGGAGAGACCCAGTACTTC. This encodes CSARDQWGETQYF.

This clonotype was seen a handful of times. J is TRBJ1-2 and V is TRBV18, with unresolved D. Germline values: CDR1 KGHSH, CDR2 LQKENI. The V end was cut by 2 bases, the J end by 4 bases, with 5 bases between. The CDR3 length is 12 residues. As DNA, the CDR3 is TGTGCCAGCTCACCAAGCAGCTATGGCTACACCTTC. It yields the protein CASSPSSYGYTF.

This clonotype was detected ten times or more. The chain has TRBV3-1 and TRBJ1-6; D is unclear. CDR3 length equals 13 residues. V was pared by 0 bases and J by 10 bases, with 7 bases between. Germline CDR1 is LGHDT and CDR2 is YNNKEL (reference sequence). CDR3 residues: CASSQDLRSPLHF. In nucleotides, the CDR3 is TGTGCCAGCAGCCAAGATCTACGGTCACCCCTCCACTTT.

This clonotype was recorded many times. The chain couples TRBV27 to TRBJ2-1, with D tentatively TRBD1 (5 bases). Looked up from germline, CDR1 is MNHEY and CDR2 is SMNVEV (reference sequence). The CDR3 runs to 13 residues. V dropped 6 bases and J dropped 3 bases, with 9 bases sitting between them. CDR3 DNA sequence: TGTGCCAGCAGAGGGCAGGGCTACAATGAGCAGTTCTTC. This gives the protein CASRGQGYNEQFF.

This chain links TRBV7-9 with TRBJ2-7, with 8 positions matching TRBD2. There are 17 residues in the CDR3. The trim removed 4 bases at V and 0 bases at J, leaving 11 bases unmatched. Germline values: CDR1 SEHNR, CDR2 FQNEAQ (reference sequence). The CDR3 sequence is CASSSRLGRGASYEQYF. The CDR3 DNA reads as TGTGCCAGCAGCTCGAGATTGGGGCGGGGGGCCTCCTACGAGCAGTACTTC. Supplemented by reference TRBV7-9 and TRBJ2-7, the full variable domain reads DTGVSQNPRHKITKRGQNVTFRCDPISEHNRLYWYRQTLGQGPEFLTYFQNEAQLEKSRLLSDRFSAERPKGSFSTLEIQRTEQGDSAMYLCASSSRLGRGASYEQYFGPGTRLTVT.

This clonotype was counted between two and nine times. The rearrangement uses TRBV3-1 and TRBJ2-5, with D perhaps matching TRBD2 (5 bases). With 4 bases removed from V and 0 bases from J, the gap between germline ends came to 9 bases. Looked up from germline, CDR1 is LGHDT and CDR2 is YNNKEL (reference sequence). This CDR3 region has 14 residues. CDR3 nucleotide sequence: TGTGCCAGCAGCCTCGGGGTGTACCAAGAGACCCAGTACTTC. Translated: CASSLGVYQETQYF.

The table lists this clonotype with a few counts. The rearrangement uses TRBV3-1 and TRBJ1-4; a weak D match, TRBD1 (6 bases). Trimming took 0 bases from V and 8 from J, leaving 16 bases between them. The V gene's germline CDR1 is LGHDT and CDR2 YNNKEL (reference sequence). The CDR3 consists of 16 residues. CDR3 amino acids: CASSQDQTGLREKLFF. CDR3 nucleotide sequence: TGTGCCAGCAGCCAAGATCAGACAGGATTGAGGGAAAAACTGTTTTTT.

The chain has TRBV5-4 and TRBJ2-1, with TRBD2 matching over 7 bases. From germline, CDR1 is SGHNT and CDR2 YYREEE (reference sequence). The CDR3 is made up of 17 amino acids. The trim removed 0 bases at V and 4 bases at J, leaving 10 bases unmatched. Here the CDR3 reads CASSLEVGGTPYNEQFF. DNA for the CDR3: TGTGCCAGCAGCTTGGAGGTCGGGGGGACCCCTTACAATGAGCAGTTCTTC.

The chain employs TRBV5-1 and TRBJ1-1, with 7 bases identical to TRBD1. The germline V gene encodes CDR1 SGHRS and CDR2 YFSETQ. This CDR3 is 14 amino acids long. J lost 0 bases, V lost 4 bases, and 3 bases had no gene match. The CDR3 DNA reads as TGCGCCAGCAGCCCGGACAGGATGAACACTGAAGCTTTCTTT. Its protein product is CASSPDRMNTEAFF.

This clonotype was recorded many times. The V gene is TRBV5-8, the J gene TRBJ2-1; 9 bases match TRBD2. V dropped 4 bases and J dropped 4; count of bases not matched to a gene: 6. This CDR3 has 15 residues. The germline gives CDR1 SGHTS, CDR2 YDEGEE. The DNA of the CDR3 is TGTGCCAGCAGCCCGAGCGGGGGGTATTACAATGAGCAGTTCTTC. This gives the protein CASSPSGGYYNEQFF.

This clonotype occurred a few times. The gene calls are TRBV12-3 or TRBV12-4 and TRBJ1-1; D perhaps matches TRBD1 (6 bases). CDR3 length: 12 amino acids. Trimming stripped 7 bases from V and 5 bases from J, with 11 bases between. CDR3 loop: CASKIQGTEAFF. The CDR3 nucleotides are TGTGCCAGCAAAATCCAGGGGACTGAAGCTTTCTTT.

This clonotype was seen many times. The gene calls are TRBV7-9 and TRBJ1-1, with D hard to call. Germline values: CDR1 SEHNR, CDR2 FQNEAQ (reference sequence). Trimming left V 1 base short and J 9 bases short, with 6 bases between. This CDR3 is 11 amino acids long. The CDR3 region has the DNA TGTGCCAGCAGCTTAGTTAATCAAGCTTTCTTT. It is translated as CASSLVNQAFF.

The table lists this clonotype with a few counts. The J gene is TRBJ2-6, the V gene TRBV5-5; D call uncertain. Germline V gives CDR1 SGHKS, CDR2 YYEKEE (reference sequence). V was pared by 6 bases and J by 0 bases, with 4 bases between. There are 13 residues in the CDR3. The CDR3 nucleotides are TGTGCCAGCAACCCCTCTGGGGCCAACGTCCTGACTTTC. It is translated as CASNPSGANVLTF.